The rows below give T cell receptor beta chains drawn from one sample of a study of blood T cell repertoires in COVID-19. The repertoire was sequenced with immunoSEQ multiplex PCR; TCRdb's copy has only in-frame clones and lacks some. The data hold about 60,000 clones, with approximately 86% observed a single time. Sequenced material: peripheral blood. These receptors all stem from a human donor with acute or convalescent COVID-19. The donor label of this sample is uncertain. CDR3s include the opening cysteine and the closing phenylalanine or tryptophan. Fields, in order: CDR3 length, V gene, clone size, J gene, D gene, CDR3 DNA, CDR3 protein. D genes are given only for firm matches. Rows give clone size only sometimes, using once, few, many, or a class for an expanded clone.

14,TRBV5-5,NA,TRBJ1-3,NA,TGTGCCAGCACCCTACAGGGCTCTGGAAACACCATATATTTT,CASTLQGSGNTIYF
13,TRBV10-2,NA,TRBJ1-1,NA,TGCGCCAGCAGTCAGGGGCCCAACACTGAAGCTTTCTTT,CASSQGPNTEAFF
15,TRBV19,NA,TRBJ1-2,TRBD1,TGTGCCAGTAGTATAGGAACAGGGGGCCCCTATGGCTACACCTTC,CASSIGTGGPYGYTF
13,TRBV2,NA,TRBJ1-3,NA,TGTGCCAGCAACCAAGACAGGGGAAACACCATATATTTT,CASNQDRGNTIYF
15,TRBV28,NA,TRBJ1-5,TRBD1,TGTGCCAGCAGACTTACAGGGGTGGGTAGCCGGCCCCAGCATTTT,CASRLTGVGSRPQHF
17,TRBV28,NA,TRBJ2-1,TRBD1,TGTGCCAGCAGTTTGACAGGGGAGACCCCCATGTACAATGAGCAGTTCTTC,CASSLTGETPMYNEQFF
12,TRBV2,NA,TRBJ1-2,TRBD1,TGTGCCACCCGGGACAGAGAATATGGCTACACCTTC,CATRDREYGYTF
16,TRBV5-6,NA,TRBJ1-1,TRBD1,TGTGCCAGCAGCTTGATACGGACAGGTGTGAACACTGAAGCTTTCTTT,CASSLIRTGVNTEAFF
17,TRBV5-1,NA,TRBJ2-6,TRBD1,TGCGCCAGCAGCCGGACAGGGGCGAGCTCTGGGGCCAACGTCCTGACTTTC,CASSRTGASSGANVLTF
14,TRBV3-1/TRBV3-2,few,TRBJ2-5,TRBD1,TGTGCCAGCAGCCTTCGGACAGGTAGCGAGACCCAGTACTTC,CASSLRTGSETQYF
16,TRBV28,NA,TRBJ1-5,TRBD1,TGTGCCAGCAGTGGGACAGGGGTCTTTTGGAATCAGCCCCAGCATTTT,CASSGTGVFWNQPQHF
19,TRBV21-1,NA,TRBJ2-3,NA,TGTGCCAGCAGCAAAGAGGGGAGTAGACTAGCGGGCGAAAAAGATACGCAGTATTTT,CASSKEGSRLAGEKDTQYF
16,TRBV14,NA,TRBJ2-6,NA,TGTGCCAGCAGCCATGGGCAGACCTCTGGGGCCAACGTCCTGACTTTC,CASSHGQTSGANVLTF
11,TRBV20-1,NA,TRBJ1-2,NA,TGCAGTGCCACAGGTTCATATGGCTACACCTTC,CSATGSYGYTF
16,TRBV24-1,NA,TRBJ2-3,TRBD2,TGTGCCACCAGTGGGGCTAGCGGGACTAGCACAGATACGCAGTATTTT,CATSGASGTSTDTQYF
15,TRBV7-9,NA,TRBJ2-6,NA,TGTGCCAGCAGCTTTGAGGAGGCTGGGGCCAACGTCCTGACTTTC,CASSFEEAGANVLTF
15,TRBV7-2,NA,TRBJ1-3,NA,TGTGCCAGCAGCTTAGGACTTAACTCTGGAAACACCATATATTTT,CASSLGLNSGNTIYF
15,TRBV11-2,NA,TRBJ2-1,TRBD1,TGTGCCAGCAGCTATCCGGGACAGTACACCAATGAGCAGTTCTTC,CASSYPGQYTNEQFF
17,TRBV5-1,NA,TRBJ2-1,TRBD2,TGCGCCAGCAGCTTAGTCACAGCGGGGGGCCACTACAATGAGCAGTTCTTC,CASSLVTAGGHYNEQFF
14,TRBV9,NA,TRBJ1-2,NA,TGTGCCAGCAGCGGGATGACCGGGGGTGATGGCTACACCTTC,CASSGMTGGDGYTF
13,TRBV12-3/TRBV12-4,NA,TRBJ1-5,NA,TGTGCCAGCCGACCGACAGGTGAATTGCCCCAGCATTTT,CASRPTGELPQHF
14,TRBV18,NA,TRBJ2-5,NA,TGTGCCAGCTCACCCGACACTGGGTTGGAGACCCAGTACTTC,CASSPDTGLETQYF
16,TRBV9,NA,TRBJ2-2,TRBD2,TGTGCCAGCAGCGTACGCGGGAGGGAGAACACCGGGGAGCTGTTTTTT,CASSVRGRENTGELFF
14,TRBV5-1,NA,TRBJ2-1,NA,TGCGCCAGCAGCTTGGGTCGGCTAGATAATGAGCAGTTCTTC,CASSLGRLDNEQFF
17,TRBV5-1,NA,TRBJ2-1,NA,TGCGCCAGCAGCTTATTCGGGACGGACGGGAGCTACAATGAGCAGTTCTTC,CASSLFGTDGSYNEQFF
14,TRBV5-6,NA,TRBJ1-3,TRBD1,TGTGCCAGCAGCCGACAGGGTGCTGGAAACACCATATATTTT,CASSRQGAGNTIYF
15,TRBV3-1/TRBV3-2,NA,TRBJ2-3,NA,TGTGCCAGCAGCCAAGAGCGTACCACCACAGATACGCAGTATTTT,CASSQERTTTDTQYF
16,TRBV3-1/TRBV3-2,NA,TRBJ2-3,NA,TGTGCCAGCAGCCCTCGGTCTATAGGGGGACGGGATACGCAGTATTTT,CASSPRSIGGRDTQYF
13,TRBV6-1,NA,TRBJ1-6,NA,TGTGCCAGCAGTGAGTTCTTAAATTCACCCCTCCACTTT,CASSEFLNSPLHF
18,TRBV2,NA,TRBJ2-1,TRBD2,TGTGCCAGCTGTGAAGGGCCCGTAGCGGGAGGGCCGGGGAATGAGCAGTTCTTC,CASCEGPVAGGPGNEQFF
13,TRBV29-1,NA,TRBJ2-7,TRBD2,TGCAGCGTTGTAGAACTAGCGAACTACGAGCAGTACTTC,CSVVELANYEQYF
15,TRBV24-1,NA,TRBJ2-3,TRBD1,TGTGCCACCAGTCTCCGGGACAGTGGCACAGATACGCAGTATTTT,CATSLRDSGTDTQYF
16,TRBV7-9,NA,TRBJ2-1,TRBD1,TGTGCCAGCAGCCAAATACGGACAGGGGGATGGCATGAGCAGTTCTTC,CASSQIRTGGWHEQFF
17,TRBV28,NA,TRBJ2-4,TRBD2,TGTGCCAGAGGGACTAGCGAAAGGTCTATTGCCAAAAACATTCAGTACTTC,CARGTSERSIAKNIQYF
15,TRBV7-6,NA,TRBJ1-4,NA,TGTGCCAGCAGCTTAGCGGGGCAGGGTGGCGAAAAACTGTTTTTT,CASSLAGQGGEKLFF
13,TRBV5-4,few,TRBJ2-5,TRBD2,TGTGCCAGCAGCGGGGGGGTACAAGAGACCCAGTACTTC,CASSGGVQETQYF
14,TRBV19,NA,TRBJ2-3,TRBD2,TGTGCCAGTAGTAAGACTAGCGGCGCAGATACGCAGTATTTT,CASSKTSGADTQYF
16,TRBV25-1,NA,TRBJ2-7,NA,TGTGCCAGCAGTGATAGGCAACGGGAGAGCTCCTACGAGCAGTACTTC,CASSDRQRESSYEQYF
14,TRBV10-3,NA,TRBJ2-7,NA,TGTGCCATCAGTGAGTCGGTTTCAGTCTACGAGCAGTACTTC,CAISESVSVYEQYF
14,TRBV7-7,NA,TRBJ2-5,TRBD2,TGTGCTAGCAGCTTAGGGCTAGCGGGAGAGACCCAGTACTTC,CASSLGLAGETQYF
15,TRBV14,NA,TRBJ2-7,TRBD1,TGTGCCAGCAGCCCTCAAGCTGGACAGGGCTACGAGCAGTACTTC,CASSPQAGQGYEQYF
18,TRBV6-1,NA,TRBJ1-5,TRBD1,TGTGCCAGCAGTGGCCGGACAGGGGGCGCCGAGAGCAATCAGCCCCAGCATTTT,CASSGRTGGAESNQPQHF
15,TRBV11-2,NA,TRBJ2-5,NA,TGTGCCAGCAACCGAGAGGGGGAGACTCAAGAGACCCAGTACTTC,CASNREGETQETQYF
16,TRBV10-1,NA,TRBJ1-2,NA,TGCGCCAGCAGTATGACAAGGTCTACTTCCCGCTATGGCTACACCTTC,CASSMTRSTSRYGYTF
15,TRBV6-5,NA,TRBJ2-1,TRBD2,TGTGCCAGCAGTAACCGTCGCGGGGGGGCCAATGAGCAGTTCTTC,CASSNRRGGANEQFF
16,TRBV21-1,NA,TRBJ2-7,NA,TGTGCCAGCAGCACAAGTGTCAGGGGTCTACCCTACGAGCAGTACTTC,CASSTSVRGLPYEQYF